This T cell receptor (beta chain) appears in the sequencing data of a study of sequential checkpoint blockade in melanoma. Treatment here: randomized to nivolumab then ipilimumab (arm A) or the reverse (arm B). The protocol was immunoSEQ multiplex PCR, while the TCRdb copy is restricted to in-frame clones and leaves out a portion. This table holds about 9,900 clones, approximately 59% found once. In its sample, this clone is medium-sized. The sequencing used CD8+ T cells sorted from blood (inferred from file names), collected from a patient given nivolumab and ipilimumab in sequence. The source is a human donor with melanoma.

The chain's CDR3 is CASSKGQFYGYTF. CDR3 DNA sequence: TGTGCCAGCAGCAAAGGACAGTTCTATGGCTACACCTTC. The gene calls are TRBV21-1 and TRBJ1-2; the listed D gene, TRBD1, was not tested against the DNA. TRBV21-1 is a listed pseudogene. CDR3 length equals 13 residues.